This is a list of T cell receptor beta chains from one sample in a study of CXCR3-negative and CXCR3-positive naive CD8 T cells. TCRdb derives one entry per CDR3 protein from the 5' RACE reads, leaving out DNA. Recorded for this sample: approximately 100,000 distinct CDR3 sequences. The sample consisted of naive CXCR3- CD8+ T cells from blood. The receptors derive from a human donor in good health. Some clones in this sample may be carry-over from other donors' samples. Both conserved end residues are part of each CDR3. Fields, in order: V gene, J gene, CDR3 protein.

V: TRBV12-3/TRBV12-4; J: TRBJ2-7; CDR3: CASSSSGTENYEQYF
V: TRBV25-1; J: TRBJ2-3; CDR3: CASRPTGTDTQYF
V: TRBV12-3/TRBV12-4; J: TRBJ2-4; CDR3: CASSLLGRAKNIQYF
V: TRBV9; J: TRBJ2-1; CDR3: CASSVSNEQFF
V: TRBV15; J: TRBJ1-5; CDR3: CATSRTGGGNQPQHF
V: TRBV20-1; J: TRBJ2-7; CDR3: CSAGWDSYEQYF
V: TRBV24-1; J: TRBJ2-7; CDR3: CATGIGGEQYF
V: TRBV12-3/TRBV12-4; J: TRBJ2-5; CDR3: CASSFWGKETQYF
V: TRBV28; J: TRBJ2-7; CDR3: CASSPSLAGTSYEQYF
V: TRBV20-1; J: TRBJ1-5; CDR3: CSVPLGVQEPQHF
V: TRBV7-3; J: TRBJ2-7; CDR3: CASSTGLAGEQYF
V: TRBV27; J: TRBJ2-3; CDR3: CASSLLAGDTQYF
V: TRBV12-3/TRBV12-4; J: TRBJ2-1; CDR3: CASSFGVAGGSSYNEQFF
V: TRBV6-5; J: TRBJ2-7; CDR3: CASSYSGGRGEQYF
V: TRBV29-1; J: TRBJ2-7; CDR3: CSVGQGVFPLEQYF
V: TRBV20-1; J: TRBJ1-1; CDR3: CSARDRWDTEAFF
V: TRBV4-1; J: TRBJ1-1; CDR3: CASSQEGTGGTEAFF
V: TRBV28; J: TRBJ2-7; CDR3: CASSPGQGLASYEQYF